The clone carrying this T cell receptor beta chain was seen once. The data were obtained in a study of shared clonotypes between healthy human individuals. The table came from immunoSEQ multiplex PCR; TCRdb's copy has only in-frame clones and leaves some out. The sample records about 2.1 million clones, about 93% being singletons. CD45RO-negative CD8 cells positively selected for CCR7 made up the naive population, which excluded terminally differentiated effector memory CD45RA+ cells. Among the donors, all were Caucasian adults who lived in Nashville, Tennessee. Trimming at V came to 5 bases and at J to 3 bases, leaving 7 bases not matched to a gene. Germline V gene lookup returns CDR1 MGHRA and CDR2 YSYEKL. The CDR3 loop spans 16 amino acids.

The sample comprised naive CD8+ T cells from PBMCs. V and J are TRBV4-1 and TRBJ2-2, with TRBD2 identical over 9 bases. The receptor was derived from a young man in good health. Some clones in this sample may be carry-over from other donors' samples. CDR3 DNA sequence: TGCGCCAGCAGCTCTGCTACTAGCGGGTACACCGGGGAGCTGTTTTTT. It specifies CASSSATSGYTGELFF.